The 2 T cell receptor beta chains below were found in one sample sequenced in a study of Graves' ophthalmopathy and Graves' hyperthyroidism. Amplification targeted the TCR beta CDR3 regions, with RNA transcripts as the source material. The library came from an HTBI-primed first-round RT-PCR and a second-round multiplex PCR. One entry per CDR3 protein results from TCRdb running MiXCR on the multiplex PCR reads. Among about 220,000 distinct CDR3 sequences listed, 20% to 25% were seen once. Sequencing was performed on peripheral blood. The receptor set was obtained from a woman aged 45-59 years with Graves' ophthalmopathy.

This clonotype was seen more than once but under ten times. The chain links TRBV18 to TRBJ2-2; TRBD1 matches 7 bases. CDR3 length: 16 residues. From germline, CDR1 is KGHSH and CDR2 LQKENI. Trimming took 5 bases from V and 1 from J; bases not matched to a gene: 7. For the CDR3, the DNA is TGTGCCAGCTCAAGACAGGGTCTCAAGAACACCGGGGAGCTGTTTTTT. Translation: CASSRQGLKNTGELFF.

This clonotype was seen many times. The chain links TRBV7-2 to TRBJ2-4; 8 positions agree with TRBD1. Germline CDR1 reads SGHTA; CDR2 reads FQGNSA. Trimming at V came to 4 bases and at J to 9 bases, leaving 8 bases not matched to a gene. The CDR3 loop spans 14 amino acids. The CDR3 sequence is CASSSRQGLSIQYF. For the CDR3, the DNA is TGTGCCAGCAGCTCCCGACAGGGGCTGAGCATTCAGTACTTC.